This TCR beta chain was recorded in a study of Graves' ophthalmopathy and Graves' hyperthyroidism. The authors amplified TCR beta CDR3 regions from RNA transcripts. A first-round RT-PCR used HTBI primers, followed by a second-round multiplex PCR. A single record per CDR3 protein comes from TCRdb applying MiXCR to the multiplex PCR reads. Counted here are some 410,000 distinct CDR3 sequences, roughly 20% occurring once; the ten biggest clones make up around 3.2%. V was trimmed by 3 bases and J by 3 bases, leaving 8 bases between them. CDR1 LNHNV and CDR2 YYDKDF come from the germline V gene (reference sequence). The CDR3 extends over 13 amino acids. It was on clinical symptoms, serum thyroxine, TRAb, thyroid ultrasound and orbital computed tomography that diagnosis relied.

The rearrangement joins TRBV15 to TRBJ1-1, with D perhaps TRBD1 (5 bases). Sequences were obtained from peripheral blood. The receptor comes from a woman in her late teens or twenties with stable Graves' hyperthyroidism. The CDR3 here is CATSRAGYTEAFF. CDR3 coding DNA: TGTGCCACCAGCAGGGCAGGGTACACTGAAGCTTTCTTT.